This T cell receptor beta chain was obtained from a study of T cells in Graves' hyperthyroidism and ophthalmopathy (dated by TCRdb to the late 2010s). Regarding the research as a whole: Peripheral blood samples were taken at initial diagnosis, before any treatment was given. A discovery cohort of about a hundred patients, 43 with Graves' ophthalmopathy and approximately 55 with stable Graves' hyperthyroidism, was used to find distinguishing TCR V-J signatures. Prospective prediction of ophthalmopathy was tested in an independent validation cohort of some 20 hyperthyroidism patients and 15 to 17 patients who later progressed to ophthalmopathy. For training and testing, the 110 or so patients in the discovery cohort were randomly divided in a 7:3 ratio. The study also compared thyroid tissue and blood T-cell repertoires from more than 5 Graves' hyperthyroidism patients. After sampling, hyperthyroidism patients received methimazole starting at 30 mg daily, and ophthalmopathy patients received high-dose intravenous methylprednisolone. According to the paper, TCR Vbeta CDR3 sequencing was carried out on 135 peripheral blood samples, which came from under 50 ophthalmopathy, 75 or so hyperthyroidism and about 17 progressor patients.

Hyperthyroidism patients were aged 18 to 65 years and newly diagnosed, with disease duration of less than 2 months. Exclusion was applied to patients with uncontrolled infections, other autoimmune diseases, pregnancy or lactation. Diagnoses relied on clinical symptoms, serum thyroxine and TRAb, thyroid ultrasound and orbital computed tomography. For progressor patients, blood was drawn at the first diagnosis of hyperthyroidism, before any ophthalmopathy symptoms had appeared. PBMCs were isolated from 7.5 to 10 ml of fresh peripheral blood by Ficoll-Paque density gradient centrifugation. Progressor patients were defined as those initially diagnosed with Graves' hyperthyroidism in whom ophthalmopathy developed during follow-up. Total RNA was extracted using Trizol reagent, and RNA quality was assessed on an Agilent 2100 Bioanalyzer. Amplification of TCR beta CDR3 regions was carried out from RNA transcripts. The first round of RT-PCR for the TCR CDR3 was performed with the HTBI primer set and the Qiagen OneStep RT-PCR kit. A second multiplex PCR round built the libraries, followed by size selection and purification. Libraries were sequenced paired-end with 100 bp reads on an Illumina HiSeq2000. In the authors' own workflow: SOAPnuke was used to process the raw data, throwing out any read that contained adapters or uncalled bases, had a mean Phred below 15, or lacked an exact constant-primer or identifier match. High-quality paired reads were merged using COPE v1.2.5, and each unique nucleotide sequence was defined as a clonotype. MiTCR v1.1 was used to align clonotypes to the IMGT TRBV, TRBD and TRBJ reference segments. The analysis included only V-J combinations with a frequency above 0.0001, which together covered 99% to 99.2% of the repertoires. The TCS score was defined as the ratio of F50 (clonal expansion) to E x V (chaos), calculated using BLOSUM62-based TCRdist between CDR3 peptides within each V-J. Welch's t-statistics and random forest reduced 500 to 650 V-J features to 10 to 15, which were used in a naive Bayes classifier (R e1071). The public reads were quality trimmed at Q25 with fastp and then assembled into clones with MiXCR by TCRdb, keeping productive beta chains. Rows with a matching CDR3 protein are joined into one entry that keeps the most common DNA and genes. It is TCRdb's table, rather than the study itself, that gives the V and J calls and clone size. Within this sample are 380,000 or so distinct CDR3 sequences, with roughly 14% of them counted one time only. Around 21% of the sample is held by the ten biggest clonotypes.

Taken from the germline V gene, the CDR1 and CDR2 loops are SGHRS and YFSETQ. From cysteine to phenylalanine, the CDR3 is 19 amino acids long. The entry retains the CDR3 DNA only, 57 bases that are in frame from base 1. Trimming leaves V shorter by 3 bases and J shorter by 1 base, with the junction holding 10 bases beyond the gene matches. What the study reported, not specific to this receptor: Most expanded thyroid clonotypes (frequency above 0.001) were also detected in blood, a finding suggesting that blood repertoires may reflect thyroid immune responses. In cross-validation, a model built on a 13 V-J signature told ophthalmopathy apart from stable hyperthyroidism with over 85% sensitivity and about 81% specificity, and in testing the same model reached 80%/75%. In validation, the model predicted progression to ophthalmopathy a median of 6.5 months before onset, with about 67% sensitivity and roughly 79% specificity. No statistical method was used to set the sample size in advance, and investigators knew the group allocation.

This clonotype was picked up a small number of times. It has no known antigen specificity. No much larger clone is present one base from it, and per-base qualities are unavailable. The chain was built from TRBV5-1 and TRBJ2-2, with 12 bases aligning to TRBD1. The TCR sequence derives from a man younger than 45 with Graves' hyperthyroidism that later progressed to Graves' ophthalmopathy. Sequencing was performed on blood. The CDR3 here reads CASSSGGQGAVGNTGELFF. In nucleotide form, the sequence is TGCGCCAGCAGCTCGGGGGGACAGGGGGCCGTCGGGAACACCGGGGAGCTGTTTTTT.